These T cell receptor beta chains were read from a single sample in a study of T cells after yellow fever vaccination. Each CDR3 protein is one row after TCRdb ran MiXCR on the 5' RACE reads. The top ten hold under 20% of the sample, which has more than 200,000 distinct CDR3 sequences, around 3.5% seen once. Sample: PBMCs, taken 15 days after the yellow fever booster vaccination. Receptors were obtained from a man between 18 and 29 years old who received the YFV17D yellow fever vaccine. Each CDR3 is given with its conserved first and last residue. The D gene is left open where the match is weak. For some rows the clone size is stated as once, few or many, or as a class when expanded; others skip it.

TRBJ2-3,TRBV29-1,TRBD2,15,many,TGCAGCGTCCTTCCAGCGGGGGGCGCCACAGATACGCAGTATTTT,CSVLPAGGATDTQYF
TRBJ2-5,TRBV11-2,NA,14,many,TGTGCCAGCAGCCCACTAACTATCGGAGAGACCCAGTACTTC,CASSPLTIGETQYF
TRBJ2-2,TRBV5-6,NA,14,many,TGTGCCAGCAGCTTGGGGTCGGGAACCGGGGAGCTGTTTTTT,CASSLGSGTGELFF
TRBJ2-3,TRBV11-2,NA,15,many,TGTGCCAGCAGCTTCCGGACACACTACACAGATACGCAGTATTTT,CASSFRTHYTDTQYF
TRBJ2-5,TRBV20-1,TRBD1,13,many,TGCAGTGCTGCATTACAGGGGACCGAGACCCAGTACTTC,CSAALQGTETQYF
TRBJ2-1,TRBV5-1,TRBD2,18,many,TGCGCCAGCAGGCCCCCCGTTAGCGGGGGAAGCTCCTACAATGAGCAGTTCTTC,CASRPPVSGGSSYNEQFF
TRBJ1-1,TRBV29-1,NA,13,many,TGCAGCGGGAGGCTGGACCGCGGCACTGAAGCTTTCTTT,CSGRLDRGTEAFF
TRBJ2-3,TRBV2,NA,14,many,TGTGCCAGCAGGTCCCCGATTCGCACAGATACGCAGTATTTT,CASRSPIRTDTQYF
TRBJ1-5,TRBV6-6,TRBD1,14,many,TGTGCCATCTCCGGACAGGGGGAGTATCAGCCCCAGCATTTT,CAISGQGEYQPQHF
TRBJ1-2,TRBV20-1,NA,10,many,TGCAGTGCTAGAGACTATGGCTACACCTTC,CSARDYGYTF
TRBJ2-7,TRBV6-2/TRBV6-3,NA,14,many,TGTGCCAGCAGTTTACTGAGCGGGCCTTACGAGCAGTACTTC,CASSLLSGPYEQYF
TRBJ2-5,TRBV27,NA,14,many,TGTGCCAGCAGTCACCGGGACAACCAAGAGACCCAGTACTTC,CASSHRDNQETQYF
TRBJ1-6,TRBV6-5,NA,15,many,TGTGCCAGCAGTTCCCTCGTGGGGGCGCGTTCACCCCTCCACTTT,CASSSLVGARSPLHF
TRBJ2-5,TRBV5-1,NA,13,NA,TGCGCCAGCTCGGAGGGGAACCAAGAGACCCAGTACTTC,CASSEGNQETQYF
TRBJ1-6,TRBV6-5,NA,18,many,TGTGCCAGCAGTTACCGCCCCCCGGCGCCAACAGGGAACTCACCCCTCCACTTT,CASSYRPPAPTGNSPLHF
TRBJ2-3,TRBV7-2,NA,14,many,TGTGCCAGCAGCTTAGCGGGGATGTCAGATACGCAGTATTTT,CASSLAGMSDTQYF
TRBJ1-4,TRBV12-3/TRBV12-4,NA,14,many,TGTGCCAGCAGTCCGAGGGTAGCTAATGAAAAACTGTTTTTT,CASSPRVANEKLFF
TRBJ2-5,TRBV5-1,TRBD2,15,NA,TGCGCCAGCACCCCCCGAGCGGGGGGGGTCGAGACCCAGTACTTC,CASTPRAGGVETQYF
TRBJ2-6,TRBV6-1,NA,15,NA,TGTGCCAGCAGTGAACTTGGCGCTGGGGCCAACGTCCTGACTTTC,CASSELGAGANVLTF
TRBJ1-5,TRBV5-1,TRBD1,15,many,TGCGCCAGCAGCCCTGGGACAGGGAGGGATCAGCCCCAGCATTTT,CASSPGTGRDQPQHF
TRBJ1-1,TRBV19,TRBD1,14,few,TGTGCCAGTAGGCAGGGACAGGGCCGCGCTGAAGCTTTCTTT,CASRQGQGRAEAFF
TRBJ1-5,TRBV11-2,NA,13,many,TGTGCCAGCAGCTTAGATTGGGGACAGCCCCAGCATTTT,CASSLDWGQPQHF
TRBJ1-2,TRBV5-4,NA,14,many,TGTGCCAGCAGCCCCCCACAGGGAGGGTTTGGCTACACCTTC,CASSPPQGGFGYTF
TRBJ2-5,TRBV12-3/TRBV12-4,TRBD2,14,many,TGTGCCAGCAGTCCGACTAGCTGGGCGGGGCCCCAGTACTTC,CASSPTSWAGPQYF
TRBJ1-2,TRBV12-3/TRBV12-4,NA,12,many,TGTGCCAGCACTCTAGGGGGGGCTGGCTACACCTTC,CASTLGGAGYTF
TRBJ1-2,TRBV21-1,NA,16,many,TGTGCCAGCAGCATCACAGGGCTACATACTAACTATGGCTACACCTTC,CASSITGLHTNYGYTF
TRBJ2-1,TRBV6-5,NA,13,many,TGTGCCAGCAGTCGGGACGCCAGCAATGAGCAGTTCTTC,CASSRDASNEQFF
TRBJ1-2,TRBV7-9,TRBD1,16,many,TGTGCCAGCAGCCCCTCCGTCGGGACAGGGAACTATGGCTACACCTTC,CASSPSVGTGNYGYTF
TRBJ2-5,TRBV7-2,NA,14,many,TGTGCCAGCAGCTTAGTCGTAAACCAAGAGACCCAGTACTTC,CASSLVVNQETQYF
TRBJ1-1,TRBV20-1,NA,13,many,TGCAGTGCTCGGGCCTCGATGAACACTGAAGCTTTCTTT,CSARASMNTEAFF
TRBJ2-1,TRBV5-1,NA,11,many,TGCGCCAGCAGCTTTATGAATGAGCAGTTCTTC,CASSFMNEQFF
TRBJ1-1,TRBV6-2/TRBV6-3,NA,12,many,TGTGCCAGCAGTTCGCGGGCGGGGGACGCTTTCTTT,CASSSRAGDAFF
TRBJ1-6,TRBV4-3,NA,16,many,TGCGCCAGCAGCCAAGAAGTGGCCAGGCTTAATTCACCCCTCCACTTT,CASSQEVARLNSPLHF
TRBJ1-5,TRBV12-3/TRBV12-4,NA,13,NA,TGTGCCAGCAGTTTGGCGGGACCTCAGCCCCAGCATTTT,CASSLAGPQPQHF
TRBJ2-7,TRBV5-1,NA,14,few,TGCGCCAGCAGCTTCGACAGTGTTAGCTACGAGCAGTACTTC,CASSFDSVSYEQYF
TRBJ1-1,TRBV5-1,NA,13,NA,TGCGCCAGCAGCTCGGGGGGGGGGCCTGAAGCTTTCTTT,CASSSGGGPEAFF
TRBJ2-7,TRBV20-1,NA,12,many,TGCAGTGCGACGAGGGGGTCCGACGAGCAGTACTTC,CSATRGSDEQYF
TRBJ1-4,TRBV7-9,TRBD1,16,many,TGTGCCAGCAGCTTGCACGGGACAGGGGTTTTTGAAAAACTGTTTTTT,CASSLHGTGVFEKLFF
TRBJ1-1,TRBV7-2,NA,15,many,TGTGCCAGCAGCTTAGATTGGGGGGGCTTCACTGAAGCTTTCTTT,CASSLDWGGFTEAFF
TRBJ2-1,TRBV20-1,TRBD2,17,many,TGCAGTGCTACCCAAGTGCGCGGGGGGCCCGGATACAATGAGCAGTTCTTC,CSATQVRGGPGYNEQFF
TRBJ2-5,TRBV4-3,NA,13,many,TGCGCCAGCAGCCAAGACCGAAGGGAGACCCAGTACTTC,CASSQDRRETQYF
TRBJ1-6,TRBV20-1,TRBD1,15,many,TGCAGAGTCGGGACAGACTACTCCTATAATTCACCCCTCCACTTT,CRVGTDYSYNSPLHF
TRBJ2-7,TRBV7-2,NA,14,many,TGTGCCAGCAGCTTAGCGGGGGGAGCCCACGAGCAGTACTTC,CASSLAGGAHEQYF
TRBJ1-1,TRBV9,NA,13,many,TGTGCCAGCAGCAGGGGGGACCGCACTGAAGCTTTCTTT,CASSRGDRTEAFF
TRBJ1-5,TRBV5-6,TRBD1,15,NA,TGTGCCAGCAGCTCAGGACAGGTAGGGAGTCAGCCCCAGCATTTT,CASSSGQVGSQPQHF
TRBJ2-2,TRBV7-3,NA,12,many,TGTGCCAGCAGCTTTTCGGCCGGGGAGCTGTTTTTT,CASSFSAGELFF
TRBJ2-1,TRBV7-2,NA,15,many,TGTGCCAGCAGCCCTACACCAGAACCAAACAATGAGCAGTTCTTC,CASSPTPEPNNEQFF
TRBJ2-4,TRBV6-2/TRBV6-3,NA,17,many,TGTGCCAGCAGTTATGCCGGGGACGCTGTGGGCAAAAACATTCAGTACTTC,CASSYAGDAVGKNIQYF
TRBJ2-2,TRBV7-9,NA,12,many,TGTGCCAGCAGCTTAGATGTCGGGGAGCTGTTTTTT,CASSLDVGELFF
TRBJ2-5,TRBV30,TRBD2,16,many,TGTGCCTGGAGTGTAGGGCTAGCGGGGCTCCAAGAGACCCAGTACTTC,CAWSVGLAGLQETQYF
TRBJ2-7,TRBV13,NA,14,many,TGTGCCAGCAGCCTATGGGGGACCCCCTACGAGCAGTACTTC,CASSLWGTPYEQYF